Each of the 25 T cell receptor beta chains below was sequenced from the same sample in a study of cytomegalovirus exposure and HLA in healthy donors. TCRdb's copy holds only in-frame clones and misses some; the assay was immunoSEQ multiplex PCR. The table includes about 180,000 clones, approximately 87% detected once. Sequenced input: PBMCs. Receptors originate from a woman aged 30 to 39 in good health and CMV-seronegative.

This clone was seen only a few times. V is TRBV10-3 and J is TRBJ2-2; 9 nucleotides line up with TRBD1. CDR1 ENHRY and CDR2 SYGVKD come from the germline V gene. CDR3 length: 15 residues. The trim removed 5 bases at V and 6 bases at J, leaving 7 bases unmatched. The CDR3 DNA is TGTGCCATCAGTCCGGGACAGGGAGGATCCGGGGAGCTGTTTTTT. Translated: CAISPGQGGSGELFF.

The chain recombines TRBV11-2 with TRBJ2-1, with D perhaps matching TRBD2 (7 bases). Trimming stripped 8 bases from V and 3 bases from J, with 14 bases between. This CDR3 has 14 amino acids. Germline lookup yields CDR1 SGHAT and CDR2 FQNNGV. The CDR3 DNA reads TGTGCCAGCGGGGGGGCCCTACTCTACAATGAGCAGTTCTTC. Its translation is CASGGALLYNEQFF. The entire variable domain, with the rest obtained from reference TRBV11-2 and TRBJ2-1, is as follows: EAGVAQSPRYKIIEKRQSVAFWCNPISGHATLYWYQQILGQGPKLLIQFQNNGVVDDSQLPKDRFSAERLKGVDSTLKIQPAKLEDSAVYLCASGGALLYNEQFFGPGTRLTVL.

CDR3 amino acids: CASSVDWAGTDTQYF. CDR3 bases: TGTGCCAGCAGCGTAGATTGGGCGGGGACAGATACGCAGTATTTT. The V and J genes are TRBV9 and TRBJ2-3, with a tentative D call TRBD2 (6 bases). Trimming took 0 bases from V and 3 from J, leaving 11 bases between them. Germline V gene data show CDR1 as SGDLS and CDR2 as YYNGEE. The CDR3 sequence is 15 residues long.

This chain uses TRBV29-1 with TRBJ2-1; 7 nucleotides line up with TRBD2. This CDR3 is 12 amino acids long. CDR1 and CDR2 from the germline V gene are SQVTM and ANQGSEA. With 1 base clipped from V and 8 bases from J, the junction kept 2 bases outside the gene matches. In DNA form, the CDR3 reads TGCAGCGTTGAAGCTGGGAGGGATGAGCAGTTCTTC. This sequence encodes CSVEAGRDEQFF.

The chain has TRBV19 and TRBJ2-2, with TRBD1 as a possible D gene (6 bases). V gave up 4 bases and J gave up 4 bases, with 16 bases separating them. The CDR3 loop spans 16 amino acids. Germline CDR1 and CDR2: LNHDA and SQIVND (reference sequence). As DNA, the CDR3 is TGTGCCAGTAGTAAACACCGACAGGAACTCACCGGGGAGCTGTTTTTT. This sequence encodes CASSKHRQELTGELFF. Supplemented by reference TRBV19 and TRBJ2-2, the full variable domain reads DGGITQSPKYLFRKEGQNVTLSCEQNLNHDAMYWYRQDPGQGLRLIYYSQIVNDFQKGDIAEGYSVSREKKESFPLTVTSAQKNPTAFYLCASSKHRQELTGELFFGEGSRLTVL.

The chain joins TRBV30 to TRBJ1-2; no reliable D call. Germline lookup yields CDR1 GTSNPN and CDR2 SVGIG (reference sequence). This CDR3 region has 11 residues. V dropped 0 bases and J dropped 8 bases, with 7 bases sitting between them. CDR3 loop: CAWSVGGGYTF. In DNA, the CDR3 is TGTGCCTGGAGTGTTGGCGGGGGCTACACCTTC.

The V and J genes are TRBV2 and TRBJ2-7, with 11 bases matching TRBD1. The CDR3 extends over 18 amino acids. The V segment lost 3 bases and the J segment 2 bases; nucleotides outside the gene matches: 12. CDR1 and CDR2 (germline): SNHLY, FYNNEI. CDR3 sequence: CASSELGTGGTRAYEQYF. CDR3 nucleotides: TGTGCCAGCAGTGAGTTAGGGACAGGGGGTACACGCGCCTACGAGCAGTACTTC.

The rearrangement joins TRBV18 to TRBJ2-7, with D possibly being TRBD2 (6 bases). Per germline, CDR1 KGHSH and CDR2 LQKENI. The CDR3 length is 13 residues. V was trimmed by 5 bases and J by 3 bases, leaving 11 bases between them. CDR3 bases: TGTGCCAGCTCAGTCACTAGCCTCTACGAGCAGTACTTC. Its translation is CASSVTSLYEQYF.

V and J are TRBV7-2 and TRBJ2-1; weak D call: TRBD1 (5 bases). Trimming took off 4 bases at V and 8 bases at J, with 9 bases between the two ends. The germline gives CDR1 SGHTA, CDR2 FQGNSA. CDR3 length: 12 residues. The CDR3 DNA reads as TGTGCCAGCAGCTCCCAGGGCGATGAGCAGTTCTTC. It translates to CASSSQGDEQFF.

For the CDR3, the DNA is TGCGCCAGCAGCCCCTACCGGGACAGAGACACAGATACGCAGTATTTT. It specifies CASSPYRDRDTDTQYF. This sequence joins TRBV4-3 and TRBJ2-3; the match to TRBD1 covers 7 bases. The germline CDR1 and CDR2 sequences are LGHNA and YSLEER. The CDR3 runs 16 residues. With V trimmed by 4 bases and J by 2 bases, 9 bases remained unmatched.

The V and J genes are TRBV27 and TRBJ2-1; weak D call: TRBD2 (5 bases). V was shortened by 8 bases and J by 8 bases, with 19 bases between the two germline ends. From germline, CDR1 is MNHEY and CDR2 SMNVEV (reference sequence). There are 14 residues in the CDR3. The DNA for the CDR3 is TGTGCCAGCGGATTGTACAGCGGCGGCGATGAGCAGTTCTTC. It is translated as CASGLYSGGDEQFF.

The sample holds one count of this clone. This sequence joins TRBV7-9 and TRBJ1-1, with a weak D call TRBD1 (6 bases). The germline CDR1 and CDR2 sequences are SEHNR and FQNEAQ (reference sequence). CDR3 length: 16 residues. Trimming shortened V by 1 base and J by 0 bases, and 12 bases separated the two germline ends. CDR3 protein: CASSLGTVALNTEAFF. Written as DNA, the CDR3 is TGTGCCAGCAGCTTAGGGACAGTAGCCTTGAACACTGAAGCTTTCTTT.

This chain links TRBV6-5 with TRBJ2-5; possibly TRBD2 for D (6 bases). The CDR3 has 15 residues. Trimming removed 8 bases at V and 6 bases at J, with 22 bases between. In germline, CDR1 is MNHEY, CDR2 SVGAGI. The CDR3 nucleotides read TGTGCCAGCCTTTTGTTACGGGGAGGTCTTCAGACCCAGTACTTC. It specifies CASLLLRGGLQTQYF.

V gene TRBV10-3 combines with J gene TRBJ2-2; D is uncertain. Germline-derived CDR1 and CDR2 are ENHRY and SYGVKD. With 2 bases removed from V and 0 bases from J, the gap between germline ends came to 4 bases. The CDR3 is 14 amino acids. The CDR3 nucleotides are TGTGCCATCAGTGAGGCGGCGAACACCGGGGAGCTGTTTTTT. Translated: CAISEAANTGELFF.

CDR3: CASSGSSFTSGGTSTGELFF. The DNA for the CDR3 is TGTGCCAGCAGCGGAAGTAGTTTCACTAGCGGGGGGACGAGCACCGGGGAGCTGTTTTTT. The chain recombines TRBV9 with TRBJ2-2; 12 nucleotides line up with TRBD2. This CDR3 comprises 20 residues. Unmatched junction bases numbered 16, after V lost 3 bases and J lost 4 bases. Germline V gene lookup returns CDR1 SGDLS and CDR2 YYNGEE.

The chain has TRBV10-2 and TRBJ2-7; 8 nucleotides agree with TRBD1. Germline-derived CDR1 and CDR2 are WSHSY and SAAADI. CDR3 length equals 15 residues. J was trimmed by 1 base and V by 1 base; bases with no gene match: 3. The CDR3 region has the DNA TGCGCCAGCAGTGAGTTTGGACAGGGATCCTACGAGCAGTACTTC. Protein sequence: CASSEFGQGSYEQYF.

The chain uses TRBV27 and TRBJ2-7, with 11 bases fitting TRBD2. There are 19 residues in the CDR3. The germline gives CDR1 MNHEY, CDR2 SMNVEV (reference sequence). Trimming cost V 3 bases and J 6 bases; bases outside gene matches: 19. This CDR3 reads CASSFLTSGANPASREQYF. The DNA for the CDR3 is TGTGCCAGCAGTTTCTTGACTAGCGGGGCGAACCCCGCGTCTCGCGAGCAGTACTTC.

The chain couples TRBV19 to TRBJ2-1, with D uncertain. CDR3 length: 13 amino acids. Per the germline V gene, CDR1 is LNHDA and CDR2 is SQIVND (reference sequence). V dropped 0 bases and J dropped 3 bases, with 3 bases sitting between them. DNA for the CDR3: TGTGCCAGTAGTATAGAGAGCTACAATGAGCAGTTCTTC. Translated, it gives CASSIESYNEQFF.

This chain links TRBV5-4 with TRBJ2-3, with D maybe TRBD2 (5 bases). The CDR3 spans 16 residues. Germline V CDR1 and CDR2: SGHNT, YYREEE (reference sequence). V lost 1 base, J lost 0 bases, and 12 bases lay in between. The CDR3 DNA reads as TGTGCCAGCAGCTTGTTTGTCGGGGTTAGCACAGATACGCAGTATTTT. Translating it yields CASSLFVGVSTDTQYF.

The rearrangement uses TRBV5-4 and TRBJ2-7; TRBD2 is a possible D gene (6 bases). Germline CDR1 reads SGHNT; CDR2 reads YYREEE (reference sequence). Deletions cut 4 bases from V and 2 bases from J, with 19 bases between. The CDR3 contains 16 residues. The CDR3 nucleotides are TGTGCCAGCAGCCCCGGGACGGGGGTACGACCCTACGAGCAGTACTTC. Protein product: CASSPGTGVRPYEQYF.

The DNA of the CDR3 is TGTGCCAGCAGTTATGCGCGGGGCAGGTTTGAAAAACTGTTTTTT. Protein: CASSYARGRFEKLFF. J is TRBJ1-4 and V is TRBV6-5, with a possible D match to TRBD1 (5 bases). Germline assignment: CDR1 MNHEY and CDR2 SVGAGI. Trimming cost V 3 bases and J 7 bases, with 15 bases left between them. The length of the CDR3 is 15 residues.

The CDR3 sequence is CASGLSGVQPQHF. The CDR3 DNA is TGTGCTAGTGGTTTGAGCGGGGTTCAGCCCCAGCATTTT. This chain uses TRBV12-5 with TRBJ1-5; D remains ambiguous. Deletions cut 2 bases from V and 6 bases from J, with 8 bases between. Germline values: CDR1 LGHNT, CDR2 FRNRAP. This CDR3 is built from 13 residues.

This chain uses TRBV19 with TRBJ1-2, with D hard to call. CDR1 is LNHDA, CDR2 SQIVND, per germline (reference sequence). The CDR3 is 13 residues long. The V gene lost 3 bases and the J gene lost 1 base, with 6 bases spanning the gap. CDR3 in DNA: TGTGCCAGTAGTATCAGTTTTAACTATGGCTACACCTTC. Protein sequence: CASSISFNYGYTF.

The chain uses TRBV2 and TRBJ2-1; tentative D call: TRBD2 (5 bases). From germline, CDR1 is SNHLY and CDR2 FYNNEI. Deletions cut 3 bases from V and 9 bases from J, with 21 bases between. CDR3 length: 16 amino acids. The CDR3: CASSESLNRGNTEQFF. In DNA, the CDR3 is TGTGCCAGCAGTGAGTCTCTGAACCGGGGAAACACTGAGCAGTTCTTC.

The chain has TRBV6-5 and TRBJ2-7, with TRBD2 matching over 7 bases. The CDR3 contains 15 residues. V shed 6 bases, J shed 3 bases, and the junction held 11 bases outside the gene matches. Germline CDR1 MNHEY, CDR2 SVGAGI. The CDR3 is CASSLERGPLYEQYF. CDR3 nucleotides: TGTGCCAGCAGCCTAGAGCGGGGCCCACTCTACGAGCAGTACTTC.